Listed below are T cell receptor beta chains from one sample, sequenced in a study of shared clonotypes between healthy human individuals. TCRdb's copy holds only in-frame clones and misses some; the assay was immunoSEQ multiplex PCR. Seen here are more than 2 million clones, roughly 95% observed once, and the top ten hold more than 0.95%. Sequenced input: naive CD8+ T cells sorted from blood. These receptors were collected from a man in his late teens or twenties in good health. The CDR3 runs from the conserved cysteine through the conserved F or W. A D gene is named only where the DNA matches it firmly. Rows may omit the clone size; those that give it use once, few, many or a size class.

D gene,CDR3 length,V gene,J gene,clone size,CDR3 DNA,CDR3 protein
.,13,TRBV19,TRBJ1-1,.,TGTGCCAGTAGTATTAACAGCCTCTCTGAAGCTTTCTTT,CASSINSLSEAFF
.,12,TRBV2,TRBJ2-5,.,TGTGCCAGCCTGGGCAGGGGAGAGACCCAGTACTTC,CASLGRGETQYF
.,16,TRBV28,TRBJ2-2,.,TGTGCCAGCACTTACGCGTCTACAGGGAACACCGGGGAGCTGTTTTTT,CASTYASTGNTGELFF
.,14,TRBV7-6,TRBJ2-3,.,TGTGCCAGCAGCTTAGGGACAGCCACAGATACGCAGTATTTT,CASSLGTATDTQYF
TRBD2,15,TRBV7-9,TRBJ2-1,.,TGTGCCAGCAATCATCGCGGGAGGGCCATAAATGAGCAGTTCTTC,CASNHRGRAINEQFF
.,15,TRBV7-8,TRBJ2-2,.,TGTGCCAGCAGCTCGTCCCGGGGAGACACCGGGGAGCTGTTTTTT,CASSSSRGDTGELFF
.,12,TRBV11-2,TRBJ2-7,.,TGTGCCAGCAGCTTAGATAGGGGGGAGGGGTACTTC,CASSLDRGEGYF
TRBD2,15,TRBV6-1,TRBJ2-1,.,TGTGCCAGCAGACCGACTAGCGGGGGGGCAGATGAGCAGTTCTTC,CASRPTSGGADEQFF
.,15,TRBV10-1,TRBJ2-5,.,TGCGCCAGCAGTGAGTCGATGGGGGGCCAAGAGACCCAGTACTTC,CASSESMGGQETQYF
.,15,TRBV11-2,TRBJ2-3,.,TGTGCCAGCAGCCCCCCTCAGGCACAAACAGATACGCAGTATTTT,CASSPPQAQTDTQYF
.,12,TRBV10-3,TRBJ2-5,.,TGTGCCATCGGGGACATCCAAGAGACCCAGTACTTC,CAIGDIQETQYF
.,14,TRBV4-1,TRBJ2-1,.,TGCGCCAGCAGCCAAGAGCTAGCTACAGATGAGCAGTTCTTC,CASSQELATDEQFF
TRBD2,17,TRBV5-5,TRBJ2-2,once,TGTGCCAGCAGCTTGGAGTTAGCGGGAGGGCCGGCCGGGGAGCTGTTTTTT,CASSLELAGGPAGELFF
.,14,TRBV4-1,TRBJ1-1,.,TGCGCCAGCAGCCAAGAAAGGGGGTCCCCTGAAGCTTTCTTT,CASSQERGSPEAFF
.,17,TRBV4-3,TRBJ2-1,.,TGCGCCAGCAGCCAAGATCAGGGACGGGGATATTACAATGAGCAGTTCTTC,CASSQDQGRGYYNEQFF
TRBD2,16,TRBV28,TRBJ2-5,.,TGTGCCAGCAGTTTAGGAGGTAGCGGGGTCAGAGAGACCCAGTACTTC,CASSLGGSGVRETQYF
.,13,TRBV12-5,TRBJ2-7,.,TGTGCTAGTGGATGGGACTCCTCCTACGAGCAGTACTTC,CASGWDSSYEQYF
TRBD1,16,TRBV6-6,TRBJ2-1,.,TGTGCCAGCAGTTACTCAGGACAGGGGGCGGCCAATGAGCAGTTCTTC,CASSYSGQGAANEQFF
.,14,TRBV30,TRBJ1-5,.,TGTGCCTGGAGTGTTGTGCAGTCGAATCAGCCCCAGCATTTT,CAWSVVQSNQPQHF